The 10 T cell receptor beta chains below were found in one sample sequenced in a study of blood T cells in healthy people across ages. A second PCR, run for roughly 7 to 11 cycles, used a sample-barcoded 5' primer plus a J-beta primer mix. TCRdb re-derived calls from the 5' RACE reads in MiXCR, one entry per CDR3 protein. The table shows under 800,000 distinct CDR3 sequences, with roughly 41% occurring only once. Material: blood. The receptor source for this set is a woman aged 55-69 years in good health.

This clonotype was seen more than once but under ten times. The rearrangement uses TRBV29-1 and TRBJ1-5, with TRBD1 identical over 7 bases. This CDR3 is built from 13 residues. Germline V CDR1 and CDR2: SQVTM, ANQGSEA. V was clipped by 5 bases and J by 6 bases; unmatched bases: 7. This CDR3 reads CSVSGGSGQPQHF. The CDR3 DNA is TGCAGCGTTTCAGGGGGTTCCGGTCAGCCCCAGCATTTT.

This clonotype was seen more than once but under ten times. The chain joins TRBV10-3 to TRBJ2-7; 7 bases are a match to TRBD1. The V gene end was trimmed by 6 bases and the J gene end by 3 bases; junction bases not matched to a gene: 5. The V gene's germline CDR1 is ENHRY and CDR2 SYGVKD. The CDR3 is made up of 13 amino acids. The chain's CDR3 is CAIRCRDSYEQYF. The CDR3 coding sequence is TGTGCCATCAGATGTCGGGACAGCTACGAGCAGTACTTC.

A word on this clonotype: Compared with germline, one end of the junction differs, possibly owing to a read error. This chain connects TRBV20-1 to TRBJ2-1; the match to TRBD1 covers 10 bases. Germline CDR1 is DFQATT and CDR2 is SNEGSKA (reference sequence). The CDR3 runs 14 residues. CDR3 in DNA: TGCAGTGGTAGAGAGGGACAGGGGCGTGCTGAGCAGTTCTTC. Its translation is CSGREGQGRAEQFF.

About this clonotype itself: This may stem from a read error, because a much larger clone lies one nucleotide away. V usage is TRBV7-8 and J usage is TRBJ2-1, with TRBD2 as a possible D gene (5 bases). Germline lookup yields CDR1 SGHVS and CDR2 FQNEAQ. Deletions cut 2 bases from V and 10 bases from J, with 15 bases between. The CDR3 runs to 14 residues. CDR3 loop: CASSLTASSYEQFF. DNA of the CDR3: TGTGCCAGCAGCTTAACAGCTAGCTCCTACGAGCAGTTCTTC.

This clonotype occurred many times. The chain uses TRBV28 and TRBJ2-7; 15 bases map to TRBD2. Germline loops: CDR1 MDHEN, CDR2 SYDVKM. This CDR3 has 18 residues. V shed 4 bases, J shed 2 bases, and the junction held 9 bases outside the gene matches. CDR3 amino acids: CASSSPGLAGGRPYEQYF. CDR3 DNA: TGTGCCAGCAGTTCCCCCGGACTAGCGGGAGGGCGCCCCTACGAGCAGTACTTC.

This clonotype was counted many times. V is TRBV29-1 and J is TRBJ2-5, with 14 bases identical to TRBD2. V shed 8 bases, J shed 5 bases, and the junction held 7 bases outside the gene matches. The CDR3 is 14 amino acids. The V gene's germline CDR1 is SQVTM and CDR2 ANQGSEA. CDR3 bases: TGCAGCAAGACTAGCGGGAGGGCCTTGGAGACCCAGTACTTC. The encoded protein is CSKTSGRALETQYF.

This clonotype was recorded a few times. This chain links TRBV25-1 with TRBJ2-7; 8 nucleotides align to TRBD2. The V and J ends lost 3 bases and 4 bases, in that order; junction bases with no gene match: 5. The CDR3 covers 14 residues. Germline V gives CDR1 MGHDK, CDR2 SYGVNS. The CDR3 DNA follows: TGTGCCAGCAGTGATCCTAGCGGGCATTACGAGCAGTACTTC. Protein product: CASSDPSGHYEQYF.

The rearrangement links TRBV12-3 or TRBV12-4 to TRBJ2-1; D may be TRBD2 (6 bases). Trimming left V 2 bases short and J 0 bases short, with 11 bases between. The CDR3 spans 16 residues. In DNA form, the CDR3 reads TGTGCCAGCAGTTTAAGTGCGGGGAACTCCTACAATGAGCAGTTCTTC. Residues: CASSLSAGNSYNEQFF.

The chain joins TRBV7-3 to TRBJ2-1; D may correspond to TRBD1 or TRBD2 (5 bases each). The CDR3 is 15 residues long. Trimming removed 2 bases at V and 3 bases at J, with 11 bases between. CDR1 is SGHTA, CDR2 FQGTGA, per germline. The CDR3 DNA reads TGTGCCAGCAGCTTAGGGACCCCCGACTACAATGAGCAGTTCTTC. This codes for CASSLGTPDYNEQFF. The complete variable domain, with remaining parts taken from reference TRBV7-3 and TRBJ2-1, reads GAGVSQTPSNKVTEKGKYVELRCDPISGHTALYWYRQSLGQGPEFLIYFQGTGAADDSGLPNDRFFAVRPEGSVSTLKIQRTERGDSAVYLCASSLGTPDYNEQFFGPGTRLTVL.

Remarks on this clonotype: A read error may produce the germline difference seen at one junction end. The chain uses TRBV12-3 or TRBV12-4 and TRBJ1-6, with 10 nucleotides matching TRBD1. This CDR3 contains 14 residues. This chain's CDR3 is CASSETGGNSPPHF. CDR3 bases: TGTGCCAGCAGTGAGACAGGGGGCAATTCACCCCCCCACTTT.